Many counts were recorded for the clone carrying this TCR beta chain. This CDR3 contains 21 residues. With 7 bases clipped from V and 0 bases from J, the junction kept 22 bases outside the gene matches. The sample is drawn from a study of early T cells in non-severe SARS-CoV-2 infection. TCRdb redid the calling of the 5' RACE reads with MiXCR, one entry per CDR3 protein. Of roughly 30,000 distinct CDR3 sequences listed, under 6% were seen once; the top ten hold over 10%. The rearrangement joins TRBV12-3 or TRBV12-4 to TRBJ2-1; 9 bases align to TRBD1. Sequencing was carried out using whole blood. This TCR derives from an adult who was a healthcare worker with PCR-confirmed SARS-CoV-2 infection or an uninfected control (not recorded which). DNA for the CDR3: TGTGCCAGCAAAGTTAGGAATTTTGGGACAGGGAGGACCAGCTCCTACAATGAGCAGTTCTTC. It specifies CASKVRNFGTGRTSSYNEQFF.